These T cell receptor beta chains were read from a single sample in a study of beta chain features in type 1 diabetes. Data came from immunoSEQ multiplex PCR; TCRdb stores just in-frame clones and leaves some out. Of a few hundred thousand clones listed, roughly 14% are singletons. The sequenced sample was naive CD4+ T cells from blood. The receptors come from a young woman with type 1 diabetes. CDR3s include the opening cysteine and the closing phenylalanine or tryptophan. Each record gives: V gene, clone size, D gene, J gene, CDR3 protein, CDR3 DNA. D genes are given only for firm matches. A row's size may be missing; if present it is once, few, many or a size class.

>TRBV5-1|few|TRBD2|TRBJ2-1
CASSLMSSGSNEQFF
TGCGCCAGCAGCTTGATGAGTAGCGGGAGTAATGAGCAGTTCTTC
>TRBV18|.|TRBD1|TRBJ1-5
CASSPSERPRGPQPQHF
TGTGCCAGCTCACCATCGGAACGTCCCAGGGGGCCTCAGCCCCAGCATTTT
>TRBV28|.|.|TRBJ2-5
CASNLASANGETQYF
TGTGCCAGCAATCTGGCTAGCGCCAATGGAGAGACCCAGTACTTC
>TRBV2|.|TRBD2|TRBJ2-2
CASSEGGRALAGELFF
TGTGCCAGCAGTGAAGGCGGGAGGGCCTTGGCCGGGGAGCTGTTTTTT
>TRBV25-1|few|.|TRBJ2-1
CASGEVYNEQFF
TGTGCCAGCGGAGAAGTGTACAATGAGCAGTTCTTC
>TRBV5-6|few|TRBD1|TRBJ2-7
CASSFSRPGQGYEQYF
TGTGCCAGCAGCTTTTCCCGACCGGGACAGGGATACGAGCAGTACTTC
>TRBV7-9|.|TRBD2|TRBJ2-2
CASNDGGTGELFF
TGTGCCAGCAACGACGGGGGGACCGGGGAGCTGTTTTTT
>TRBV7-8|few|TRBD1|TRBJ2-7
CASSRDRGREQYF
TGTGCCAGCAGCCGGGACAGGGGGCGCGAGCAGTACTTC
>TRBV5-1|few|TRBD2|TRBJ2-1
CASSSSGRAESEQFF
TGCGCCAGCAGCAGTAGCGGGAGGGCCGAGAGTGAGCAGTTCTTC
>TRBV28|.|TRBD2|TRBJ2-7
CASSLGASGELQQYF
TGTGCCAGCAGTTTAGGGGCTAGCGGGGAACTTCAGCAGTACTTC
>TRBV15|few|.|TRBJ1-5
CATSQLSNQPQHF
TGTGCCACCAGCCAACTCAGCAATCAGCCCCAGCATTTT
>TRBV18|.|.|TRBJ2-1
CASSERGERGFF
TGTGCCAGCTCCGAGCGCGGAGAACGCGGGTTCTTC
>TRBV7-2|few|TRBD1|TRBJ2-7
CASSLDRGAYEQYF
TGTGCCAGCAGCTTAGACAGGGGAGCCTACGAGCAGTACTTC
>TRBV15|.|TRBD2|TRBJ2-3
CATSPRVTSGGTDTQYF
TGTGCCACCAGCCCCCGGGTGACTAGCGGGGGGACAGATACGCAGTATTTT
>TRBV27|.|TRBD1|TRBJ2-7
CASSFRGPRTEYEQYF
TGTGCCAGCAGTTTTAGGGGGCCACGGACGGAATACGAGCAGTACTTC
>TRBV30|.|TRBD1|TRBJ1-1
CAWSDRQGEAFF
TGTGCCTGGAGTGACCGACAGGGGGAAGCTTTCTTT
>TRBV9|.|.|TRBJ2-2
CASSVGLAGELFF
TGTGCCAGCAGCGTAGGCTTAGCCGGGGAGCTGTTTTTT
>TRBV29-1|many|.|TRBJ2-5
CSVKRRLGETQYF
TGCAGCGTAAAAAGGAGACTGGGAGAGACCCAGTACTTC
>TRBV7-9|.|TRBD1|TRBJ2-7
CASSVRQGSYEQYF
TGTGCCAGCAGCGTCCGACAGGGGAGCTACGAGCAGTACTTC
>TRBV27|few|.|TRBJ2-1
CASSFTPTDPASNEQFF
TGTGCCAGCAGTTTCACCCCGACAGACCCTGCGAGCAATGAGCAGTTCTTC
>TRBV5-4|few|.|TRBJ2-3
CASSILGTDTQYF
TGTGCCAGCAGCATACTAGGCACAGATACGCAGTATTTT
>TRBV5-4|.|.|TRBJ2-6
CASSQNSGANVLTF
TGTGCCAGCAGCCAAAACTCTGGGGCCAACGTCCTGACTTTC
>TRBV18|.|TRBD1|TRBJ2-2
CASSPQGDNTGELFF
TGTGCCAGCTCCCCACAGGGGGACAACACCGGGGAGCTGTTTTTT
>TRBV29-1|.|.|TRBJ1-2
CSVVIPQGSDHGYTF
TGCAGCGTTGTAATTCCCCAGGGCAGCGACCATGGCTACACCTTC
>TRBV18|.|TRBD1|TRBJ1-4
CASSTRTGDEKLFF
TGTGCCAGCTCAACCCGGACAGGGGATGAAAAACTGTTTTTT
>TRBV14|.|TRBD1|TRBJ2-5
CASSQPTGGELGTQYF
TGTGCCAGCAGCCAACCGACAGGGGGCGAACTCGGGACCCAGTACTTC
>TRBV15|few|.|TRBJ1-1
CATSRDWGGPNTEAFF
TGTGCCACCAGCAGAGATTGGGGGGGGCCGAACACTGAAGCTTTCTTT
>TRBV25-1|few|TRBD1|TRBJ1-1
CASRGQGAEAFF
TGTGCCAGCAGAGGACAGGGAGCTGAAGCTTTCTTT
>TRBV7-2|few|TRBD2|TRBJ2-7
CASSLGGRWYEQYF
TGTGCCAGCAGCTTGGGCGGGAGATGGTACGAGCAGTACTTC
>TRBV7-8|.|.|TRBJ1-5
CASSLNEAGRFASNQPQHF
TGTGCCAGCAGCTTGAACGAGGCAGGGAGGTTCGCCAGCAATCAGCCCCAGCATTTT
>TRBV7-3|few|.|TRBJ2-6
CASSQQFSGANVLTF
TGTGCCAGCAGCCAACAGTTCTCTGGGGCCAACGTCCTGACTTTC
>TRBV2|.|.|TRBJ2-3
CATTEEADTQYF
TGTGCCACCACGGAGGAGGCAGATACGCAGTATTTT
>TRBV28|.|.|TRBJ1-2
CASSPAGSYGYTF
TGTGCCAGCAGTCCCGCGGGATCGTATGGCTACACCTTC
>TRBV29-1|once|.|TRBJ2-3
CSVGAVTDTQYF
TGCAGCGTGGGGGCCGTCACAGATACGCAGTATTTT
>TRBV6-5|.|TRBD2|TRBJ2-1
CASSYGLAGNNEQFF
TGTGCCAGCAGTTACGGGCTAGCGGGGAACAATGAGCAGTTCTTC
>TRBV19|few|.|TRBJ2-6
CASNPQRSGANVLTF
TGTGCCAGTAACCCTCAGCGGTCTGGGGCCAACGTCCTGACTTTC
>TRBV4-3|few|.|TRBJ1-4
CASSQVRHTKQVATNEKLFF
TGCGCCAGCAGCCAAGTTCGACATACGAAACAAGTTGCAACTAATGAAAAACTGTTTTTT